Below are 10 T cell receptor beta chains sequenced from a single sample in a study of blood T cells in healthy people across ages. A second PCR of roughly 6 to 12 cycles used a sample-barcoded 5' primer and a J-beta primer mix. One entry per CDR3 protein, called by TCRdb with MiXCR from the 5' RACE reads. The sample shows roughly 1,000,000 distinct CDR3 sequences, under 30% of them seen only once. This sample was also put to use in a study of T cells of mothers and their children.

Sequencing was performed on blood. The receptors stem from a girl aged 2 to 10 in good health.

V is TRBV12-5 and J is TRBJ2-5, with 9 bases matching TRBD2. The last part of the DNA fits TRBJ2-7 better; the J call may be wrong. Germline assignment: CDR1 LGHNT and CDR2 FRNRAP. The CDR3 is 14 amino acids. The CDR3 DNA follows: TGTGCTAGTGGTCCTCGAGCGGGAGGTTACGAGCAGTACTTC. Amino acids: CASGPRAGGYEQYF.

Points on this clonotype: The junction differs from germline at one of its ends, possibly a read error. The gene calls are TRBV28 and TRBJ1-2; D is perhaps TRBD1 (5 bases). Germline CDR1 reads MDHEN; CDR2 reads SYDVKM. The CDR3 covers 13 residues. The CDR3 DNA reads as TGTGCCAGCAGTCCGCAGGGTTATGATGGCCACACCTTC. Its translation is CASSPQGYDGHTF.

The CDR3 sequence is CASSQDPGENEQFF. CDR3 nucleotide sequence: TGCGCCAGCAGCCAAGACCCGGGAGAAAATGAGCAGTTCTTC. This chain links TRBV4-1 with TRBJ2-1, with D perhaps TRBD2 (6 bases). Germline assignment: CDR1 MGHRA and CDR2 YSYEKL. Trimming shortened V by 0 bases and J by 7 bases, and 10 bases separated the two germline ends. The CDR3 is 14 residues long.

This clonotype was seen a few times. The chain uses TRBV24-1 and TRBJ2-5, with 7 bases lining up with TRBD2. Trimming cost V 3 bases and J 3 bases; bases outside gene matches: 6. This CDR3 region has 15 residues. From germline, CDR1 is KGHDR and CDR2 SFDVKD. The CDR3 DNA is TGTGCCACCAGTGATAGGGTCCTAGCGGAAGAGACCCAGTACTTC. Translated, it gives CATSDRVLAEETQYF.

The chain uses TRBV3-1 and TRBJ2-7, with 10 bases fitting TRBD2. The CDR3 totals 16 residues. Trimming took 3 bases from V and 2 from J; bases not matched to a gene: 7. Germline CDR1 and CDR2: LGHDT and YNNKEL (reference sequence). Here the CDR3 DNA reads TGTGCCAGCAGCCATTCTCCGGGACTAGCGCCCTACGAGCAGTACTTC. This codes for CASSHSPGLAPYEQYF.

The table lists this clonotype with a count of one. The CDR3 loop is CSAQGGYNEQFF. CDR3 coding DNA: TGCAGCGCCCAAGGAGGCTACAATGAGCAGTTCTTC. V gene TRBV29-1 combines with J gene TRBJ2-1, with D tentatively TRBD2 (5 bases). Germline assignment: CDR1 SQVTM and CDR2 ANQGSEA. CDR3 length equals 12 residues. Trimming pared 7 bases from V and 3 bases from J, leaving 10 bases between.

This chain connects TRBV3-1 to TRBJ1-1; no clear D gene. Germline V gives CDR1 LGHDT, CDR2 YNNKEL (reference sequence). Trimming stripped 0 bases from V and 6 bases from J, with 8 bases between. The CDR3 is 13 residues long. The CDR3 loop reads CASSQDRAAEAFF. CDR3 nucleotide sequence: TGTGCCAGCAGCCAAGATAGGGCGGCTGAAGCTTTCTTT.

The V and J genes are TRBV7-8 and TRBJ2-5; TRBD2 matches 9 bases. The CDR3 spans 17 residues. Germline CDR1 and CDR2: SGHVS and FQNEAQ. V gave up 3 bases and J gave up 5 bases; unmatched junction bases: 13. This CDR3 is CASSFTGTSKFLETQYF. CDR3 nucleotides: TGTGCCAGCAGCTTTACTGGGACTAGCAAGTTTTTGGAGACCCAGTACTTC.

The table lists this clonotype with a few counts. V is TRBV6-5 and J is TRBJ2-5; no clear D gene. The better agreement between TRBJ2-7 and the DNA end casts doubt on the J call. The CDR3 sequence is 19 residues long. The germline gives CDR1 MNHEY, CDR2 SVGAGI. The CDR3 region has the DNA TGTGCCAGCAGTTACGCCCAAACGAAAGCCTACCGAGCACGCTACGAGCAGTACTTC. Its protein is CASSYAQTKAYRARYEQYF.

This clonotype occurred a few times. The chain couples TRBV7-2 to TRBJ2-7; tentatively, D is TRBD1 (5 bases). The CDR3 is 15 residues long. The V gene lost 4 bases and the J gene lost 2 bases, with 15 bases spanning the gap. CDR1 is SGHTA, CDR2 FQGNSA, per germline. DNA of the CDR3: TGTGCCAGCAGCTCCATGCAGGGTCCAGCCTACGAGCAGTACTTC. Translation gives CASSSMQGPAYEQYF.